The 27 T cell receptor beta chains below all came from one sample that was sequenced in a study of tumor and adjacent non-tumor tissue in lung cancer. No cell sorting was done before RNA was extracted from the tissue. Distant lung tissue was collected more than 3 cm away from the tumor edge. Three rounds of nested PCR, following a modified ARM-PCR protocol, produced the TCRbeta library. TCRdb analysed the multiplex PCR reads with MiXCR anew, one entry per CDR3 protein. The data contain about 90,000 distinct CDR3 sequences, around 76% of them singletons. Input material: distant non-tumor lung tissue. The receptor source for this set is a woman aged 50 to 65 with non-small cell lung cancer.

Details on this clonotype: Since the CDR3 does not end with the conserved phenylalanine or tryptophan, this likely comes from a read error. V is TRBV30 and J is TRBJ1-1; perhaps TRBD1 as D (5 bases). The V gene's germline CDR1 is GTSNPN and CDR2 SVGIG (reference sequence). This CDR3 comprises 14 residues. CDR3 sequence reads: CTWSGAGGHAEAFI. CDR3 DNA: TGTACCTGGAGTGGGGCTGGTGGACACGCTGAAGCTTTCATT.

The CDR3 DNA sequence: TGTGCCAGCAGCAAAGGACCCCAAGAGACCCAGTACTTC. Protein: CASSKGPQETQYF. The chain couples TRBV7-3 to TRBJ2-5; D ambiguous. Germline assignment: CDR1 SGHTA and CDR2 FQGTGA. The V end was cut by 5 bases, the J end by 1 base, with 8 bases between. The CDR3 length is 13 residues.

Concerning this clonotype: This may be a read error, as it is one base from a much larger clone. V is TRBV28 and J is TRBJ2-4; D gene ambiguous. Germline CDR1 is MDHEN and CDR2 is SYDVKM. Between the trimmed V and J ends, which lost 3 bases and 2 bases, there was a span of 14 bases. The CDR3 contains 16 residues. The DNA of the CDR3 is TGTGCCAGCAGTTTTGTCCATTCGTTCACCAAAAACATTCAGTACTTC. Protein: CASSFVHSFTKNIQYF.

This clonotype was picked up one time. The conserved phenylalanine or tryptophan normally closing the CDR3 is absent here, so this likely arose from a read error. The DNA is omitted, as the CDR3 cannot be located on it reliably, and the CDR3 follows TCRdb's listing. This chain uses TRBV6-5 with TRBJ2-2; TRBD1 reflects the table's D call only, with no check against the DNA. The CDR3 is 16 residues long, ends included. Germline CDR1 MNHEY, CDR2 SVGAGI. CDR3 sequence: CASGDPTGGVHGELLY.

Comment on this clonotype: The CDR3 end shows no conserved phenylalanine or tryptophan, and so a read error is likely. The J gene is TRBJ2-2, the V gene TRBV11-2, with 7 bases aligning to TRBD2. Per the germline V gene, CDR1 is SGHAT and CDR2 is FQNNGV. The CDR3 runs 15 residues. This chain's CDR3 is CASSLERGGSGELFS. Here the CDR3 DNA reads TGTGCCAGCAGTCTAGAACGCGGGGGTTCCGGGGAACTGTTTTCT.

Comment on this clonotype: Its ends do not fully match the called genes, so a read error is possible. The chain couples TRBV5-4 to TRBJ1-6; perhaps TRBD1 as D (5 bases). The CDR3 length is 16 residues. CDR1 and CDR2 from the germline V gene are SGHNT and YYREEE (reference sequence). CDR3 in DNA: TGTGTCAGCAGCTTGTTAGGGGCTCGAAAGAATTCACCCCTCCACTTT. Translating it yields CVSSLLGARKNSPLHF.

CDR3 region: CARSGGTTEPFF. The CDR3, as DNA: TGTGCCAGGAGTGGGGGGACGACCGAACCTTTCTTT. The chain carries TRBV28 and TRBJ1-1; D possibly corresponds to TRBD1 (5 bases). Trimming stripped 9 bases from V and 12 bases from J, with 20 bases between. Germline CDR1 reads MDHEN; CDR2 reads SYDVKM. This CDR3 has 12 amino acids.

In the case of this clonotype: As the CDR3 is not closed by the conserved phenylalanine or tryptophan, this likely results from a read error. This rearrangement joins TRBV29-1 to TRBJ2-1, with a possible D match to TRBD2 (6 bases). Germline CDR1 is SQVTM and CDR2 is ANQGSEA. This CDR3 spans 15 amino acids. The V end lost 2 bases, the J end lost 0 bases, and 11 bases lay between the germline ends. The CDR3: CSVEMFGSSYNEQFL. CDR3 coding DNA: TGCAGCGTTGAAATGTTCGGGAGCTCCTACAATGAGCAGTTCTTA.

Notes on this clonotype: This may be a read error: a much more frequent sequence differs by one nucleotide. This chain connects TRBV24-1 to TRBJ2-3; a possible D gene is TRBD1 (6 bases). Trimming pared 3 bases from V and 3 bases from J, leaving 15 bases between. The CDR3 runs 16 residues. The germline CDR1 and CDR2 sequences are KGHDR and SFDVKD. CDR3: CATSDTGTSGTDTQYF. The DNA for the CDR3 is TGTGCCACCAGTGATACCGGGACATCGGGAACAGATACGCAGTATTTT.

This chain connects TRBV5-4 to TRBJ2-3; tentatively, D is TRBD2 (6 bases). The CDR3 length is 17 residues. The ends were cut back, 3 bases at V and 2 bases at J, with 19 bases in the middle. The germline gives CDR1 SGHNT, CDR2 YYREEE (reference sequence). The CDR3, as DNA: TGTGCCAGCAGCTCCGGATCTCGGCGGGGTAACACAGATACGCAGTATTTT. This encodes CASSSGSRRGNTDTQYF.

As regards this clonotype: One end of the junction does not line up with germline, which may come from a read error. The chain joins TRBV12-3 or TRBV12-4 to TRBJ2-7; the D gene could be TRBD1 or TRBD2 (6 bases each). The CDR3 is 15 residues long. In DNA, the CDR3 is TGTGCTAGTAGTTCCCGACAGGAGGGGTCCTACGAGCATTACTTC. Translating gives CASSSRQEGSYEHYF.

With regard to this clonotype: The germline gene is not matched at one end of the junction; a read error may be the cause. The chain recombines TRBV4-2 with TRBJ2-3; no firm D call. Germline lookup yields CDR1 LGHNA and CDR2 YNFKEQ. This CDR3 has 13 amino acids. The DNA of the CDR3 is TGTGTCAGCAGCCAAGATGTTGCAGATACGCAGTATTTT. As protein: CVSSQDVADTQYF.

The chain is built from TRBV5-1 and TRBJ2-6, with a possible D match to TRBD1 (5 bases). Germline CDR1 and CDR2: SGHRS and YFSETQ. This CDR3 is built from 16 residues. V lost 8 bases and J lost 0, with 15 bases in between. The CDR3 nucleotides are TGCGCCAGTAGTACAGGCCGCATCTCTGGGGCCAACGTCCTGACTTTC. Amino acid sequence: CASSTGRISGANVLTF. The full variable domain, with the rest looked up from reference TRBV5-1 and TRBJ2-6, is KAGVTQTPRYLIKTRGQQVTLSCSPISGHRSVSWYQQTPGQGLQFLFEYFSETQRNKGNFPGRFSGRQFSNSRSEMNVSTLELGDSALYLCASSTGRISGANVLTFGAGSRLTVL.

This clonotype was detected only once. The CDR3 DNA follows: TGTGCCAGCAGCCAAGTGGGAAGGAGGCTTCGTGATGAGCAGTTCTTC. This translates into CASSQVGRRLRDEQFF. The chain recombines TRBV14 with TRBJ2-1, with TRBD2 as a possible D gene (5 bases). The germline V gene encodes CDR1 SGHDN and CDR2 FVKESK. V was shortened by 1 base and J by 8 bases, with 18 bases between the two germline ends. This CDR3 is built from 16 residues.

V and J are TRBV20-1 and TRBJ2-7; D possibly uses TRBD1 or TRBD2 (7 bases each). CDR1 and CDR2 from the germline V gene are DFQATT and SNEGSKA (reference sequence). This CDR3 comprises 19 residues. Trimming shortened V by 0 bases and J by 12 bases, and 36 bases separated the two germline ends. The CDR3: CSARDLTPSGTAGTYELYF. The CDR3 bases are TGCAGTGCTAGAGATCTCACCCCTAGTGGGACAGCGGGAACCTACGAGTTGTACTTC.

As to this clonotype: The junction and the germline gene differ at one end; a read error may be behind it. The chain recombines TRBV6-1 with TRBJ1-4, with D tentatively TRBD1 (5 bases). CDR1 and CDR2 from the germline V gene are MNHNS and SASEGT. CDR3 length: 17 amino acids. The DNA for the CDR3 is TGTGACAGCAGATTGGGACGGGGGGGAACAACTAATGAAAAACTGTCTTTT. Translation gives CDSRLGRGGTTNEKLSF.

Only one count was recorded for this clonotype. One end of the junction fails to match germline, which may point to a read error. This sequence joins TRBV29-1 and TRBJ1-2; the D is unclear. The CDR3 sequence is 13 residues long. Germline V gives CDR1 SQVTM, CDR2 ANQGSEA. The CDR3 DNA sequence: TGCAGCGTGAAGGAACATGGGAACTATGGATACACCTTC. Its translation: CSVKEHGNYGYTF.

J is TRBJ2-7 and V is TRBV28; 8 bases align to TRBD1. The CDR3 contains 14 residues. Germline CDR1 is MDHEN and CDR2 is SYDVKM. Here the CDR3 reads CGTSFPGQGYEQYF. Written as DNA, the CDR3 is TGTGGCACCAGTTTCCCCGGACAGGGCTACGAGCAGTACTTC.

The rearrangement links TRBV20-1 to TRBJ2-3; maybe TRBD2 (5 bases). Germline V gives CDR1 DFQATT, CDR2 SNEGSKA (reference sequence). V was shortened by 6 bases and J by 5 bases, with 21 bases between the two germline ends. The CDR3 contains 15 residues. For the CDR3, the DNA is TGCAGTGCCCAGGAAAGGTTGGGAGAGATAGATACGCAGTATTTT. Amino acids: CSAQERLGEIDTQYF.

The chain employs TRBV11-2 and TRBJ1-2; TRBD1 might be the D (6 bases). Between the trimmed V and J ends, which lost 0 bases and 13 bases, there was a span of 21 bases. This CDR3 region has 15 residues. Germline CDR1 and CDR2: SGHAT and FQNNGV. The CDR3 is CASSLEGAAKYGRTF. As DNA, the CDR3 is TGTGCCAGCAGCTTAGAGGGGGCCGCTAAATATGGCCGCACCTTC.

Details on this clonotype: The limits of the CDR3 on the DNA are not certain, so only TCRdb's listed CDR3 is given. Here the CDR3 reads CSVLPLTASYGCTF. The rearrangement links TRBV29-1 to TRBJ1-2; the tabulated D call, TRBD1, remains unverified against the DNA. Germline assignment: CDR1 SQVTM and CDR2 ANQGSEA. The CDR3 is 14 residues long, counting both termini.

V gene TRBV29-1 combines with J gene TRBJ2-3, with a weak D call TRBD1 (5 bases). The CDR3 consists of 13 residues. CDR1 and CDR2 from the germline V gene are SQVTM and ANQGSEA. Trimming removed 5 bases at V and 4 bases at J, with 13 bases between. CDR3 coding DNA: TGCAGCGTTAAGCAGGGCAGCGCAGATACGCAGTATTTT. This sequence encodes CSVKQGSADTQYF.

A word on this clonotype: Germline is not matched at one junction end, which may reflect a read error. V usage is TRBV4-1 and J usage is TRBJ2-1; no definite D call. This CDR3 is built from 16 residues. CDR1 MGHRA and CDR2 YSYEKL come from the germline V gene. CDR3 amino acids: CASSQVDTLSYNEQFF. The CDR3 nucleotides read TGCGCAAGCAGCCAAGTAGACACACTCTCCTACAATGAGCAGTTCTTC.

This clonotype was observed a handful of times. A much larger clone sits a single nucleotide away, making a read error possible. The gene calls are TRBV5-1 and TRBJ2-3, with 9 bases aligning to TRBD2. Unmatched junction bases numbered 8, after V lost 0 bases and J lost 9 bases. Germline V lookup: CDR1 SGHRS, CDR2 YFSETQ. The CDR3 loop spans 15 amino acids. In DNA form, the CDR3 reads TGCGCCAGCAGCTTGGAAGCGGGAGGCCAAGAAACGCAGTATTTT. The encoded protein is CASSLEAGGQETQYF.

This clonotype has only one observation. The junction departs from the called germline gene at one end, perhaps through a read error. V and J are TRBV12-3 or TRBV12-4 and TRBJ1-1, with 8 nucleotides matching TRBD1. The CDR3 is 15 amino acids. The CDR3 protein is CANSLWDRSDTEAFF. The CDR3 DNA reads as TGTGCCAACAGTTTGTGGGACAGGAGTGACACTGAAGCTTTCTTT.

In the case of this clonotype: At one of its ends the junction is not consistent with the germline gene, which may arise from a read error. The chain employs TRBV4-1 and TRBJ2-3, with 8 positions matching TRBD2. Germline V lookup: CDR1 MGHRA, CDR2 YSYEKL. The CDR3 totals 14 residues. The CDR3 reads CTSSQGLAVDTQYF. The CDR3 DNA sequence: TGCACCAGCAGCCAAGGACTAGCAGTAGATACGCAGTATTTT.

Concerning this clonotype itself: A much more abundant neighbour one base away suggests this may be a read error. The chain has TRBV20-1 and TRBJ2-7; D perhaps matches TRBD2 (5 bases). The V end was cut by 0 bases, the J end by 0 bases, with 21 bases between. The length of the CDR3 is 18 residues. The germline V gene encodes CDR1 DFQATT and CDR2 SNEGSKA (reference sequence). CDR3 sequence (DNA): TGCAGTGCTAGAGATTATTTTCGAGGGAGAGGGCGCTCCTACGAGCAGTACTTC. Its translation: CSARDYFRGRGRSYEQYF.